A single sample is the source of the 26 T cell receptor beta chains below, sequenced in a study of blood T cell repertoires in COVID-19. The method was immunoSEQ multiplex PCR; TCRdb's version includes in-frame clones alone and lacks a portion of them. This repertoire shows about 260,000 clones, about 87% found once; its top ten account for over 1.2%. Input material: peripheral blood. Receptors originate from a woman aged 40 to 50 who had recovered from COVID-19.

This chain uses TRBV18 with TRBJ1-2, with 12 positions matching TRBD1. The length of the CDR3 is 16 residues. The germline V gene encodes CDR1 KGHSH and CDR2 LQKENI. Trimming took 6 bases from V and 4 from J; bases not matched to a gene: 9. The CDR3 region is CASSRDRGRYSYGYTF. CDR3 sequence (DNA): TGTGCCAGCTCCCGGGACAGGGGGCGATACTCCTATGGCTACACCTTC. The variable domain in full, completed from reference TRBV18 and TRBJ1-2, reads NAGVMQNPRHLVRRRGQEARLRCSPMKGHSHVYWYRQLPEEGLKFMVYLQKENIIDESGMPKERFSAEFPKEGPSILRIQQVVRGDSAAYFCASSRDRGRYSYGYTFGSGTRLTVV.

The genes are TRBV19 and TRBJ1-4, with D possibly being TRBD1 (6 bases). Trimming left V 4 bases short and J 0 bases short, with 18 bases between. The germline CDR1 and CDR2 sequences are LNHDA and SQIVND (reference sequence). The CDR3 is 18 amino acids. The CDR3 sequence is CASSNRLQGDATNEKLFF. CDR3 in DNA: TGTGCCAGTAGTAACCGGCTACAGGGTGATGCAACTAATGAAAAACTGTTTTTT.

The chain carries TRBV29-1 and TRBJ2-5; 12 bases fit TRBD2. This CDR3 is built from 14 residues. Trimming took 7 bases from V and 5 from J; bases not matched to a gene: 8. The germline V gene encodes CDR1 SQVTM and CDR2 ANQGSEA. In DNA, the CDR3 is TGCAGCGGGGAGACTAGCGGGGGTGTCGAGACCCAGTACTTC. Protein: CSGETSGGVETQYF.

CDR3 sequence reads: CASSFGQGGSETQYF. The DNA of the CDR3 is TGTGCCAGCAGCTTTGGACAGGGGGGCAGTGAGACCCAGTACTTC. The chain joins TRBV2 to TRBJ2-5; 10 bases map to TRBD1. Germline CDR1 and CDR2: SNHLY and FYNNEI. The junction had 9 bases not matched to a gene; V was cut back by 6 bases and J by 5 bases. The CDR3 contains 15 residues. Looking up the rest from reference TRBV2 and TRBJ2-5 gives the full variable domain: EPEVTQTPSHQVTQMGQEVILRCVPISNHLYFYWYRQILGQKVEFLVSFYNNEISEKSEIFDDQFSVERPDGSNFTLKIRSTKLEDSAMYFCASSFGQGGSETQYFGPGTRLLVL.

The DNA for the CDR3 is TGCGCCAGCAGCCGCACCCGGGGGGACCCGGCGGAGACCCAGTACTTC. This encodes CASSRTRGDPAETQYF. The chain links TRBV5-1 to TRBJ2-5; 7 bases match TRBD2. Germline trimming cut 4 bases from V and 5 bases from J; bases unmatched to any gene: 14. CDR1 is SGHRS and CDR2 is YFSETQ in the germline V gene. There are 16 residues in the CDR3. Filled out from reference TRBV5-1 and TRBJ2-5, the complete variable domain reads KAGVTQTPRYLIKTRGQQVTLSCSPISGHRSVSWYQQTPGQGLQFLFEYFSETQRNKGNFPGRFSGRQFSNSRSEMNVSTLELGDSALYLCASSRTRGDPAETQYFGPGTRLLVL.

The chain has TRBV5-1 and TRBJ2-5; 10 nucleotides line up with TRBD2. The germline V gene has CDR1 SGHRS and CDR2 YFSETQ. The CDR3 sequence is 15 residues long. V lost 2 bases and J lost 3; bases outside the gene matches: 4. The CDR3 protein is CASSFLSGGEETQYF. CDR3 nucleotide sequence: TGCGCCAGCAGCTTTTTAAGCGGGGGGGAAGAGACCCAGTACTTC.

The V and J genes are TRBV7-9 and TRBJ2-7, with 7 bases fitting TRBD1. CDR1 is SEHNR, CDR2 FQNEAQ, per germline (reference sequence). The CDR3 is made up of 15 amino acids. The junction had 8 bases not matched to a gene; V was cut back by 4 bases and J by 2 bases. CDR3 residues: CASSSRTGATYEQYF. The CDR3 region has the DNA TGTGCCAGCAGCTCTCGGACAGGCGCAACCTACGAGCAGTACTTC.

The chain links TRBV2 to TRBJ2-1, with D possibly TRBD2 on 6 matching bases. Germline V gene lookup returns CDR1 SNHLY and CDR2 FYNNEI. Trimming left V 4 bases short and J 12 bases short, with 16 bases between. The CDR3 loop spans 13 amino acids. CDR3 sequence (DNA): TGTGCCAGCAGTGGAGGAGGAGGGAGTACGCAGTTCTTC. Residues: CASSGGGGSTQFF.

This clone was counted between two and nine times. V and J are TRBV7-8 and TRBJ2-7; 7 positions match TRBD1. This CDR3 contains 13 residues. Germline V CDR1 and CDR2: SGHVS, FQNEAQ. With V trimmed by 6 bases and J by 4 bases, 6 bases remained unmatched. CDR3 bases: TGTGCCAGCAGTAGAGGGACAGTATACGAGCAGTACTTC. It yields the protein CASSRGTVYEQYF.

This chain links TRBV9 with TRBJ1-3; D gene uncertain. Trimming removed 0 bases from V and 4 bases from J, with 11 bases in between. Germline V gene sequence: CDR1 SGDLS, CDR2 YYNGEE. The CDR3 contains 15 residues. The CDR3 region has the DNA TGTGCCAGCAGCGTAGCTGAGTTTATCGGAAACACCATATATTTT. It encodes CASSVAEFIGNTIYF.

V and J are TRBV11-2 and TRBJ2-7; the D gene is possibly TRBD2 (6 bases). The CDR3 length is 14 residues. Germline V CDR1 and CDR2: SGHAT, FQNNGV. V lost 1 base and J 7 bases, leaving 14 bases between the germline ends. The CDR3 DNA sequence: TGTGCCAGCAGCTTAGGCCCGGGACTGAGTGAGCAGTACTTC. Translated: CASSLGPGLSEQYF.

This chain joins TRBV6-5 and TRBJ1-6; 10 positions agree with TRBD1. Per the germline V gene, CDR1 is MNHEY and CDR2 is SVGAGI. With V trimmed by 0 bases and J by 10 bases, 0 bases remained unmatched. This CDR3 contains 14 residues. This chain's CDR3 is CASSYSTGGSPLHF. The CDR3 nucleotides are TGTGCCAGCAGTTACTCGACAGGGGGCTCACCCCTCCACTTT.

The genes are TRBV6-5 and TRBJ1-2; D is unresolved. Germline assignment: CDR1 MNHEY and CDR2 SVGAGI. The CDR3 runs to 13 residues. V shed 2 bases and J shed 3 bases, with 7 bases lying between them. CDR3 loop: CASSYLSYYGYTF. The CDR3 DNA sequence: TGTGCCAGCAGTTACCTTTCCTACTATGGCTACACCTTC.

J is TRBJ1-2 and V is TRBV7-9; D gene unclear. Germline loops: CDR1 SEHNR, CDR2 FQNEAQ (reference sequence). This CDR3 spans 14 amino acids. Trimming cost V 4 bases and J 2 bases, with 11 bases left between them. CDR3 nucleotides: TGTGCCAGCAGCTCCTTAGCGGGGAACTATGGCTACACCTTC. Protein sequence: CASSSLAGNYGYTF. Looking up the rest from reference TRBV7-9 and TRBJ1-2 gives the full variable domain: DTGVSQNPRHKITKRGQNVTFRCDPISEHNRLYWYRQTLGQGPEFLTYFQNEAQLEKSRLLSDRFSAERPKGSFSTLEIQRTEQGDSAMYLCASSSLAGNYGYTFGSGTRLTVV.

The genes are TRBV20-1 and TRBJ2-7; D is perhaps TRBD1 (6 bases). This CDR3 region has 11 residues. Trimming took 4 bases from V and 3 from J, leaving 7 bases between them. Germline V lookup: CDR1 DFQATT, CDR2 SNEGSKA (reference sequence). For the CDR3, the DNA is TGCAGTGCTAACAGGGTCTACGAGCAGTACTTC. It yields the protein CSANRVYEQYF.

This clone was observed a handful of times. This CDR3 is CASSYLPGGLAGGVDSYEQYF. DNA for the CDR3: TGTGCCAGCAGTTACCTCCCCGGAGGACTAGCGGGGGGGGTGGACTCCTACGAGCAGTACTTC. The chain has TRBV6-2 or TRBV6-3 and TRBJ2-7; TRBD2 agrees at 15 bases. Per germline, CDR1 MNHEY and CDR2 SVGEGT. The V and J ends lost 2 bases and 0 bases, in that order; junction bases with no gene match: 14. The CDR3 length is 21 residues.

The chain has TRBV9 and TRBJ1-2; weak D call: TRBD1 (5 bases). CDR3 length: 17 residues. With 0 bases removed from V and 3 bases from J, the gap between germline ends came to 18 bases. The germline V gene encodes CDR1 SGDLS and CDR2 YYNGEE. The CDR3 DNA is TGTGCCAGCAGCGTAGGGGTAAGGGGCAGGTCGGACTATGGCTACACCTTC. It translates to CASSVGVRGRSDYGYTF.

This clone appeared once. The chain joins TRBV29-1 to TRBJ2-7, with 8 bases aligning to TRBD1. V lost 6 bases to trimming and J lost 4 bases; unmatched junction nucleotides: 8. CDR1 and CDR2 (germline): SQVTM, ANQGSEA. The CDR3 is 13 amino acids. CDR3 nucleotide sequence: TGCAGCGTCGGCGAACAGGGGGTGTACGAGCAGTACTTC. This encodes CSVGEQGVYEQYF.

A single count supports this clone. This rearrangement joins TRBV5-1 to TRBJ2-1; 10 positions agree with TRBD2. The CDR3 contains 15 residues. The V segment lost 6 bases and the J segment 8 bases; nucleotides outside the gene matches: 11. Germline CDR1 SGHRS, CDR2 YFSETQ. CDR3 protein: CASNVIAGGGHEQFF. The CDR3 DNA is TGCGCCAGCAACGTAATAGCGGGGGGCGGCCATGAGCAGTTCTTC.

This sequence joins TRBV6-5 and TRBJ1-3; TRBD1 matches at 7 bases. The V gene end was trimmed by 8 bases and the J gene end by 5 bases; junction bases not matched to a gene: 9. CDR3 length: 14 amino acids. Germline assignment: CDR1 MNHEY and CDR2 SVGAGI. The CDR3 is CASFRTGIRNTIYF. The CDR3 nucleotides are TGTGCCAGCTTCCGGACAGGAATTAGAAACACCATATATTTT.

This clone was recorded only once. The genes are TRBV7-2 and TRBJ1-1; 8 positions agree with TRBD1. The V and J ends lost 1 base and 12 bases, in that order; junction bases with no gene match: 10. Looked up from germline, CDR1 is SGHTA and CDR2 is FQGNSA. The CDR3 length is 14 residues. Written as DNA, the CDR3 is TGTGCCAGCAGCTTAGGGAGCAACAGGGGGGTAACTTTCTTT. The encoded protein is CASSLGSNRGVTFF.

The J gene is TRBJ2-1, the V gene TRBV30; 8 positions match TRBD2. V lost 1 base and J lost 11; bases outside the gene matches: 13. Germline CDR1 GTSNPN, CDR2 SVGIG (reference sequence). The CDR3 spans 15 residues. The CDR3 nucleotides read TGTGCCTGGAGTGGATCCCATAGCGGGGCCGGGCAGCAGTTCTTC. This gives the protein CAWSGSHSGAGQQFF.

The CDR3 spells CASSRGSGGVILTDTQYF. Here the CDR3 DNA reads TGTGCCAGCAGTCGGGGTAGCGGGGGAGTTATCCTCACAGATACGCAGTATTTT. The chain joins TRBV27 to TRBJ2-3; 9 bases align to TRBD2. The CDR3 has 18 amino acids. Looked up from germline, CDR1 is MNHEY and CDR2 is SMNVEV (reference sequence). Trimming cost V 5 bases and J 2 bases; bases outside gene matches: 14.

The chain is built from TRBV7-9 and TRBJ2-3; TRBD1 aligns across 8 bases. The ends lost 10 bases at V and 2 bases at J; junction bases unmatched: 17. This CDR3 region has 17 residues. Germline V gene data show CDR1 as SEHNR and CDR2 as FQNEAQ (reference sequence). CDR3 sequence (DNA): TGTGCCATCCAACAGGGGGGCCAACCCGAAGTCACAGATACGCAGTATTTT. This gives the protein CAIQQGGQPEVTDTQYF.

The chain couples TRBV27 to TRBJ2-7; 7 bases map to TRBD1. The CDR3 is 14 amino acids. Trimming removed 3 bases from V and 6 bases from J; junction bases left unmatched: 8. Germline lookup yields CDR1 MNHEY and CDR2 SMNVEV (reference sequence). The DNA for the CDR3 is TGTGCCAGCAGTTTGCGTCGACAGGGCCTCGAGCAGTACTTC. Encoded protein: CASSLRRQGLEQYF.

J is TRBJ2-3 and V is TRBV11-2, with D tentatively TRBD1 (6 bases). This CDR3 contains 16 residues. V was trimmed by 3 bases and J by 0 bases, leaving 13 bases between them. CDR1 is SGHAT and CDR2 is FQNNGV in the germline V gene. Here the CDR3 reads CASSFRQGTSTDTQYF. The CDR3 DNA is TGTGCCAGCAGCTTCCGTCAGGGGACCAGCACAGATACGCAGTATTTT.